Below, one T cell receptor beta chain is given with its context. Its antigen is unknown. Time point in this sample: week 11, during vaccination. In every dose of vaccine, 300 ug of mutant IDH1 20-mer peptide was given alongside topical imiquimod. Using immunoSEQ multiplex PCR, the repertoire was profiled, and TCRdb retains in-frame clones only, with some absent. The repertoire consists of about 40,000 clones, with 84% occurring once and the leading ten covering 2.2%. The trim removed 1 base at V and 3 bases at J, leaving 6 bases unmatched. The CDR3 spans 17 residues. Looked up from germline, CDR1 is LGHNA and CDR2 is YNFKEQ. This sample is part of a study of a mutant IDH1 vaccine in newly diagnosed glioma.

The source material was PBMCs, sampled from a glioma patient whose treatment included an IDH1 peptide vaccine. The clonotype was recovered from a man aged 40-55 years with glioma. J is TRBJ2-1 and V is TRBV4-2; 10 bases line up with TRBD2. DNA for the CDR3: TGTGCCAGCAGCCAAGCCGAGGCTAGCGGGAGCTACAATGAGCAGTTCTTC. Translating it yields CASSQAEASGSYNEQFF.